The next 8 T cell receptor beta chains were all read from a single sample in a study of siplizumab effects on memory and regulatory T cells. TCRdb's copy holds only in-frame clones and misses some; the assay was immunoSEQ multiplex PCR. Of tens of thousands of clones in the sample, 80% to 90% were seen once. Sequencing used Tregs sorted from blood. These receptors came from a human donor in good health.

The chain joins TRBV15 to TRBJ2-5, with 8 bases lining up with TRBD2. From germline, CDR1 is LNHNV and CDR2 YYDKDF (reference sequence). The CDR3 has 17 amino acids. With V trimmed by 5 bases and J by 5 bases, 16 bases remained unmatched. CDR3 coding DNA: TGTGCCACCAGCGCCCGACAAGCGGGGGTCGGGATGGAGACCCAGTACTTC. This gives the protein CATSARQAGVGMETQYF.

This clone occurred once. The chain employs TRBV5-6 and TRBJ2-3; D uncertain. Germline V CDR1 and CDR2: SGHDT, YYEEEE. There are 14 residues in the CDR3. V was clipped by 0 bases and J by 3 bases, with 8 bases between them. The CDR3 nucleotides read TGTGCCAGCAGCTTGGGTTTCATTACAGATACGCAGTATTTT. It specifies CASSLGFITDTQYF.

This chain joins TRBV10-3 and TRBJ1-5; tentatively, D is TRBD1 (5 bases). CDR1 and CDR2 (germline): ENHRY, SYGVKD. The V gene lost 2 bases and the J gene lost 5 bases, with 13 bases spanning the gap. CDR3 length: 15 residues. Here the CDR3 DNA reads TGTGCCATCAGTGAGGAACTGGGACGGTATCAGCCCCAGCATTTT. As protein: CAISEELGRYQPQHF.

The chain uses TRBV27 and TRBJ2-2; TRBD1 matches 8 bases. Trimming removed 5 bases from V and 5 bases from J; junction bases left unmatched: 4. The CDR3 extends over 14 amino acids. Germline CDR1 reads MNHEY; CDR2 reads SMNVEV (reference sequence). For the CDR3, the DNA is TGTGCCAGCAGTCGGACAGGGCCGACCGGGGAGCTGTTTTTT. Translated, it gives CASSRTGPTGELFF.

This chain links TRBV14 with TRBJ1-6, with D perhaps TRBD1 (5 bases). CDR3 length: 13 residues. Germline assignment: CDR1 SGHDN and CDR2 FVKESK. The V gene lost 8 bases and the J gene lost 9 bases, with 14 bases spanning the gap. CDR3 DNA: TGTGCCAGCGGGGACTTATCGGGTTCACCCCTCCACTTT. Translated: CASGDLSGSPLHF.

The V and J genes are TRBV18 and TRBJ1-6; D gene ambiguous. V was trimmed by 6 bases and J by 8 bases, leaving 11 bases between them. This CDR3 contains 13 residues. CDR1 and CDR2 from the germline V gene are KGHSH and LQKENI. CDR3 in DNA: TGTGCCAGCTCTCAAGAGACCTATTCACCCCTCCACTTT. Translation: CASSQETYSPLHF.

The gene calls are TRBV4-1 and TRBJ1-2; D is possibly TRBD1 (6 bases). The germline V gene has CDR1 MGHRA and CDR2 YSYEKL. Trimming cost V 4 bases and J 8 bases, with 14 bases left between them. The CDR3 has 13 amino acids. The CDR3 loop is CASSPGQRVGYTF. The CDR3 nucleotides are TGCGCCAGCAGCCCAGGACAGAGAGTAGGCTACACCTTC.

The CDR3 region has the DNA TGTGCCAGTAGTACCCCCGGGACGTCGGAAATCAAGCAGTTCTTC. Translating it yields CASSTPGTSEIKQFF. The gene calls are TRBV19 and TRBJ2-1; either TRBD1 or TRBD2 may supply D (5 bases each). This CDR3 is 15 amino acids long. Germline CDR1 is LNHDA and CDR2 is SQIVND (reference sequence). V was clipped by 4 bases and J by 11 bases, with 21 bases between them. The variable domain in full, completed from reference TRBV19 and TRBJ2-1, reads DGGITQSPKYLFRKEGQNVTLSCEQNLNHDAMYWYRQDPGQGLRLIYYSQIVNDFQKGDIAEGYSVSREKKESFPLTVTSAQKNPTAFYLCASSTPGTSEIKQFFGPGTRLTVL.